This T cell receptor (beta chain) is from a study of sequential checkpoint blockade in melanoma. This CDR3 comprises 16 residues. After removal of 1 base from V and 9 bases from J, the junction contained 6 bases not matched to a gene. CDR1 and CDR2 from the germline V gene are MDHEN and SYDVKM. Indicated treatment: randomized to nivolumab then ipilimumab (arm A) or the reverse (arm B). DNA-damaging chemotherapy had not been given to any patient beforehand. Live CD3+CD8+ CD19− CD56− cells were sorted from PBMCs. Clones were sequenced by immunoSEQ multiplex PCR, and TCRdb holds only the in-frame ones, with some missing. The sample includes fewer than 50,000 clones, about 88% of them seen just once.

The chain uses TRBV28 and TRBJ2-1, with 13 bases aligning to TRBD2. This sequence was found in a human donor with melanoma. The sequenced sample was CD8+ T cells sorted from blood (inferred from file names), obtained from a patient given nivolumab and ipilimumab in sequence. The DNA for the CDR3 is TGTGCCAGCAGTTTATTACTAGCGGGAGGGGGGGGTGAGCAGTTCTTC. It codes for CASSLLLAGGGGEQFF.